The present TCR beta chain was sequenced within a study of CD8 T cells in ankylosing spondylitis. The CDR3 extends over 13 amino acids. The germline V and J ends were trimmed by 8 bases and 4 bases, with 18 bases remaining between them. CDR1 is DFQATT, CDR2 SNEGSKA, per germline (reference sequence). The study, taken as a whole, reports: Disease-associated clones were reportedly significantly overrepresented in matched ankylosing spondylitis synovial fluid. A motif in TCR beta, a set of eight highly homologous variants, appeared characteristic of ankylosing spondylitis blood. Earlier work had already found some motif variants in reactive arthritis synovial fluid and blood.

This clonotype was recorded a few times. As yet, its antigen is unknown. Libraries for TCR beta were made by quantitative 5'-RACE with molecular barcodes. TCRdb itself ran the 5' RACE reads through MiXCR, one entry per CDR3 protein. This sample has 300,000 to 400,000 distinct CDR3 sequences; more than 20% occur once, and the top ten carry roughly 16%. Sequenced input: blood, either unsorted or a sorted T cell fraction (not recorded which). J is TRBJ2-7 and V is TRBV20-1, with TRBD2 as a possible D gene (6 bases). The TCR sequence derives from a male donor with ankylosing spondylitis. Here the CDR3 reads CSSEAAGFYEQYF. The CDR3 DNA follows: TGCAGTTCGGAGGCGGCGGGGTTTTACGAGCAGTACTTC.